The 21 T cell receptor beta chains in this list originate from one sample, sequenced in a study of shared clonotypes between healthy human individuals (TCRdb year 2020). To prepare the library, the immunoSEQ multiplex PCR assay was applied. The table comes from immuneACCESS by way of TCRdb, which keeps in-frame sequences with V and J called. Part of the clones is missing from these tables; in studies checked, under half for an unresolved V gene and the rest for unknown reasons. This sample lists a few million clones; more than 90% were detected once. The ten largest account for roughly 0.13% of the sample. The sequenced material came from naive CD4+ T cells sorted from blood. The cell subset or site label, read with the paper, signifies: CD45RA+ positively selected. The source of these receptors is a man in his late teens or twenties in good health.

The chain has TRBV28 and TRBJ2-7; TRBD2 aligns across 10 bases. Germline lookup yields CDR1 MDHEN and CDR2 SYDVKM. CDR3 length: 17 amino acids. After removal of 6 bases from V and 2 bases from J, the junction contained 13 bases not matched to a gene. The DNA of the CDR3 is TGTGCCAGCAGCCTAGGGGCTAGCGGGGGCCGCCCCTACGAGCAGTACTTC. Translated: CASSLGASGGRPYEQYF.

The chain employs TRBV29-1 and TRBJ1-1; TRBD1 might be the D (6 bases). V was pared by 5 bases and J by 5 bases, with 18 bases between. CDR1 and CDR2 from the germline V gene are SQVTM and ANQGSEA. The CDR3 covers 14 residues. CDR3 in DNA: TGCAGCGTTTTATTAAGGGGGAGGGAGACTGAAGCTTTCTTT. It codes for CSVLLRGRETEAFF.

This chain connects TRBV6-4 to TRBJ2-1, with 13 bases aligning to TRBD2. In germline, CDR1 is MRHNA, CDR2 SNTAGT. With 5 bases clipped from V and 5 bases from J, the junction kept 3 bases outside the gene matches. CDR3 length equals 15 residues. The CDR3 reads CASSPGLAGDNEQFF. The CDR3 DNA follows: TGTGCCAGCAGTCCTGGACTAGCGGGGGACAATGAGCAGTTCTTC.

The rearrangement uses TRBV7-2 and TRBJ2-7, with 8 positions matching TRBD2. V dropped 7 bases and J dropped 4; count of bases not matched to a gene: 12. The CDR3 is 15 residues long. Germline V lookup: CDR1 SGHTA, CDR2 FQGNSA. The CDR3 DNA sequence: TGTGCCAGCAAAATTGTAGGACTAGCCGCTTACGAGCAGTACTTC. Its protein is CASKIVGLAAYEQYF.

V gene TRBV5-4 combines with J gene TRBJ2-4; D is ambiguous. This CDR3 spans 15 amino acids. Germline V CDR1 and CDR2: SGHNT, YYREEE (reference sequence). V was pared by 2 bases and J by 1 base, with 10 bases between. The CDR3 sequence: CASSFEEGAKNIQYF. The CDR3 DNA reads TGTGCCAGCAGCTTCGAAGAAGGGGCCAAAAACATTCAGTACTTC.

The chain has TRBV9 and TRBJ2-3; 9 positions match TRBD2. V lost 0 bases to trimming and J lost 6 bases; unmatched junction nucleotides: 2. The CDR3 covers 14 residues. The V gene's germline CDR1 is SGDLS and CDR2 YYNGEE. CDR3 sequence (DNA): TGTGCCAGCAGCGTAGGTAGCGGGAGCGATACGCAGTATTTT. This translates into CASSVGSGSDTQYF.

Comment on this clone: The same CDR3 also results from other DNA sequences found in this sample. This chain links TRBV6-1 with TRBJ1-5, with a tentative D call TRBD1 (6 bases). This CDR3 comprises 15 residues. CDR1 is MNHNS, CDR2 SASEGT, per germline. With 5 bases removed from V and 4 bases from J, the gap between germline ends came to 15 bases. The CDR3 region is CASSLQGVGNQPQHF. CDR3 DNA: TGTGCCAGCAGTTTACAGGGCGTCGGGAATCAGCCCCAGCATTTT.

The chain is built from TRBV7-2 and TRBJ2-4; 12 bases align to TRBD1. Losses at the gene ends were 6 bases for V and 0 bases for J; bases not matched to a gene: 12. Germline V lookup: CDR1 SGHTA, CDR2 FQGNSA. The CDR3 totals 19 residues. CDR3 loop: CASRRPGTGGPIAKNIQYF. The CDR3 nucleotides read TGTGCCAGCAGGAGACCCGGGACAGGGGGCCCGATAGCCAAAAACATTCAGTACTTC. The whole variable domain, remainder taken from reference TRBV7-2 and TRBJ2-4, is GAGVSQSPSNKVTEKGKDVELRCDPISGHTALYWYRQSLGQGLEFLIYFQGNSAPDKSGLPSDRFSAERTGGSVSTLTIQRTQQEDSAVYLCASRRPGTGGPIAKNIQYFGAGTRLSVL.

The rearrangement joins TRBV28 to TRBJ2-1; maybe TRBD2 (5 bases). This CDR3 spans 17 amino acids. CDR1 is MDHEN, CDR2 SYDVKM, per germline. Trimming cost V 6 bases and J 0 bases, with 18 bases left between them. CDR3 protein: CASSSDEGLSSYNEQFF. CDR3 in DNA: TGTGCCAGCAGCTCCGATGAGGGCTTAAGCTCCTACAATGAGCAGTTCTTC.

The V call is TRBV7-9, the J call TRBJ2-5, with 7 positions matching TRBD2. The V gene's germline CDR1 is SEHNR and CDR2 FQNEAQ (reference sequence). V was clipped by 5 bases and J by 5 bases; unmatched bases: 8. The CDR3 is 14 amino acids. DNA for the CDR3: TGTGCCAGCAGCGCCGGGGTGGGAGGGGAGACCCAGTACTTC. This sequence encodes CASSAGVGGETQYF. The full variable domain, rest sourced from reference TRBV7-9 and TRBJ2-5, is DTGVSQNPRHKITKRGQNVTFRCDPISEHNRLYWYRQTLGQGPEFLTYFQNEAQLEKSRLLSDRFSAERPKGSFSTLEIQRTEQGDSAMYLCASSAGVGGETQYFGPGTRLLVL.

CDR3 amino acids: CASSLPGGLAGEETQYF. CDR3 bases: TGTGCCAGCAGCTTGCCGGGGGGACTAGCGGGAGAGGAGACCCAGTACTTC. This sequence joins TRBV5-8 and TRBJ2-5, with 14 nucleotides matching TRBD2. Germline V gives CDR1 SGHTS, CDR2 YDEGEE. CDR3 length: 17 amino acids. V shed 1 base, J shed 5 bases, and the junction held 7 bases outside the gene matches.

The genes are TRBV30 and TRBJ1-2; 8 bases agree with TRBD1. J gave up 7 bases and V 0 bases, and 10 bases lay outside the gene matches. CDR1 and CDR2 (germline): GTSNPN, SVGIG (reference sequence). The CDR3 is 15 residues long. CDR3 sequence: CAWSVRGRPDGGYTF. CDR3 sequence (DNA): TGTGCCTGGAGTGTCAGGGGGCGGCCCGATGGTGGCTACACCTTC.

The V gene is TRBV14, the J gene TRBJ2-2; D perhaps matches TRBD1 (5 bases). CDR1 is SGHDN, CDR2 FVKESK, per germline. The CDR3 totals 14 residues. Trimming stripped 5 bases from V and 1 base from J, with 8 bases between. CDR3 region: CASSADRNTGELFF. The CDR3 coding sequence is TGTGCCAGCAGCGCTGACAGGAACACCGGGGAGCTGTTTTTT. Together with reference TRBV14 and TRBJ2-2, the CDR3 gives the full variable domain: EAGVTQFPSHSVIEKGQTVTLRCDPISGHDNLYWYRRVMGKEIKFLLHFVKESKQDESGMPNNRFLAERTGGTYSTLKVQPAELEDSGVYFCASSADRNTGELFFGEGSRLTVL.

The genes are TRBV28 and TRBJ2-7; 7 bases line up with TRBD1. Germline CDR1 is MDHEN and CDR2 is SYDVKM. The CDR3 has 14 residues. Trimming removed 6 bases from V and 2 bases from J; junction bases left unmatched: 7. In nucleotides, the CDR3 is TGTGCCAGCAGACCGGGACAGTTGGCCTACGAGCAGTACTTC. Translation gives CASRPGQLAYEQYF.

This rearrangement joins TRBV27 to TRBJ2-1; D is uncertain. The CDR3 totals 17 residues. V was shortened by 5 bases and J by 8 bases, with 25 bases between the two germline ends. The germline V gene encodes CDR1 MNHEY and CDR2 SMNVEV (reference sequence). The CDR3 coding sequence is TGTGCCAGCAGTCATCTACGACTCTCACTAAACTCTCATGAGCAGTTCTTC. It yields the protein CASSHLRLSLNSHEQFF.

This chain's CDR3 is CASSTHNSGTGSYEQYF. In DNA, the CDR3 is TGTGCCAGCAGCACCCACAACTCCGGGACAGGGTCCTACGAGCAGTACTTC. The chain links TRBV5-4 to TRBJ2-7, with 9 nucleotides matching TRBD1. The CDR3 has 17 residues. Germline CDR1 and CDR2: SGHNT and YYREEE (reference sequence). The junction had 12 bases not matched to a gene; V was cut back by 4 bases and J by 1 base. Drawing the rest from reference TRBV5-4 and TRBJ2-7, the complete variable domain is ETGVTQSPTHLIKTRGQQVTLRCSSQSGHNTVSWYQQALGQGPQFIFQYYREEENGRGNFPPRFSGLQFPNYSSELNVNALELDDSALYLCASSTHNSGTGSYEQYFGPGTRLTVT.

This chain links TRBV10-3 with TRBJ1-4; D is perhaps TRBD1 (6 bases). The germline gives CDR1 ENHRY, CDR2 SYGVKD. With 4 bases removed from V and 8 bases from J, the gap between germline ends came to 11 bases. This CDR3 comprises 13 residues. The chain's CDR3 is CAISGGGGEKLFF. Written as DNA, the CDR3 is TGTGCCATCAGTGGGGGGGGCGGCGAAAAACTGTTTTTT.

V and J are TRBV29-1 and TRBJ2-5; a weak D match, TRBD2 (6 bases). Germline V lookup: CDR1 SQVTM, CDR2 ANQGSEA. The CDR3 runs to 13 residues. Trimming removed 4 bases from V and 2 bases from J, with 11 bases in between. The CDR3 spells CSVVGRGQETQYF. The CDR3 DNA reads TGCAGCGTTGTTGGGCGGGGTCAAGAGACCCAGTACTTC.

This chain uses TRBV5-1 with TRBJ2-2; 8 bases line up with TRBD1. With V trimmed by 0 bases and J by 2 bases, 9 bases remained unmatched. Per germline, CDR1 SGHRS and CDR2 YFSETQ. This CDR3 has 18 residues. As DNA, the CDR3 is TGCGCCAGCAGCTTGGCGGGACAGGATCAGTATAACACCGGGGAGCTGTTTTTT. Translation gives CASSLAGQDQYNTGELFF.

J is TRBJ2-7 and V is TRBV6-5, with a weak D call TRBD2 (6 bases). From germline, CDR1 is MNHEY and CDR2 SVGAGI. Trimming removed 5 bases from V and 3 bases from J, with 14 bases in between. This CDR3 spans 14 amino acids. The CDR3 protein is CASSPGLAHYEQYF. The CDR3 coding sequence is TGTGCCAGCAGTCCGGGACTGGCCCACTACGAGCAGTACTTC.

This clone was seen once. This sequence joins TRBV7-9 and TRBJ2-5; perhaps TRBD1 as D (6 bases). The germline V and J ends were trimmed by 1 base and 5 bases, with 17 bases remaining between them. Germline values: CDR1 SEHNR, CDR2 FQNEAQ (reference sequence). The CDR3 is made up of 16 amino acids. The DNA for the CDR3 is TGTGCCAGCAGCTTAGAGCAGGTCCGAAGGGGGGAGACCCAGTACTTC. It yields the protein CASSLEQVRRGETQYF.